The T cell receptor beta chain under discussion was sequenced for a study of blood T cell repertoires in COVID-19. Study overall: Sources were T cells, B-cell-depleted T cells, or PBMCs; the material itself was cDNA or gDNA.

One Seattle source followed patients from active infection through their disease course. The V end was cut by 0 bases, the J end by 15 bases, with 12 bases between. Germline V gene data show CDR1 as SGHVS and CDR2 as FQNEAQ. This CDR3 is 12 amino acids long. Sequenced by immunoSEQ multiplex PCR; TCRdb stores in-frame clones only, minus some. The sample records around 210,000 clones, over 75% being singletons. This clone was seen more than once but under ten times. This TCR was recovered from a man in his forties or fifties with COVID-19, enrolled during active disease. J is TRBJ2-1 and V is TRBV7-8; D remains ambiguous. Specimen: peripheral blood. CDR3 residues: CASSLASRIPFF. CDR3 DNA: TGTGCCAGCAGCTTAGCAAGTAGAATCCCGTTCTTC.